The 15 T cell receptor beta chains in this list originate from one sample, sequenced in a study of T cells in Graves' hyperthyroidism and ophthalmopathy. Amplification of TCR beta CDR3 regions was performed using RNA transcripts as template. HTBI primers drove first-round RT-PCR of the TCR CDR3. In TCRdb, the multiplex PCR reads were re-called with MiXCR into one record per CDR3 protein. The data contain over 450,000 distinct CDR3 sequences, roughly 17% of them singletons. The source material was blood. These receptors came from a woman younger than 30 with Graves' ophthalmopathy.

This clonotype occurred a few times. The chain employs TRBV2 and TRBJ2-5; TRBD1 matches at 7 bases. The junction had 11 bases not matched to a gene; V was cut back by 8 bases and J by 2 bases. The CDR3 is 15 residues long. Germline V CDR1 and CDR2: SNHLY, FYNNEI. The CDR3 DNA follows: TGTGCCAGCGGGGACAACAGGGGTGGGCAAGAGACCCAGTACTTC. This gives the protein CASGDNRGGQETQYF. Full variable domain (outside the CDR3, taken from reference TRBV2 and TRBJ2-5): EPEVTQTPSHQVTQMGQEVILRCVPISNHLYFYWYRQILGQKVEFLVSFYNNEISEKSEIFDDQFSVERPDGSNFTLKIRSTKLEDSAMYFCASGDNRGGQETQYFGPGTRLLVL.

The table lists this clonotype with many counts. One junction end disagrees with the germline gene, perhaps due to a read error. This chain connects TRBV3-1 to TRBJ1-1; perhaps TRBD1 as D (5 bases). Germline V gives CDR1 LGHDT, CDR2 YNNKEL (reference sequence). The CDR3 length is 14 residues. The CDR3: CASSQDWGNPEAFF. The CDR3 DNA reads as TGTGCCAGCAGCCAAGACTGGGGGAACCCTGAAGCTTTCTTT.

The rearrangement links TRBV7-3 to TRBJ2-7; D gene ambiguous. The CDR3 contains 16 residues. The germline V gene encodes CDR1 SGHTA and CDR2 FQGTGA. V was pared by 1 base and J by 0 bases, with 13 bases between. This CDR3 reads CASSLRQLLSSYEQYF. DNA of the CDR3: TGTGCCAGCAGCTTAAGGCAGTTACTATCCTCCTACGAGCAGTACTTC.

This clonotype was seen ten or more times. V gene TRBV3-1 combines with J gene TRBJ2-3, with D uncertain. The CDR3 spans 15 residues. In germline, CDR1 is LGHDT, CDR2 YNNKEL (reference sequence). Trimming removed 5 bases from V and 0 bases from J, with 12 bases in between. CDR3 nucleotides: TGTGCCAGCAGCGCCCGCTTGTCTAGCACAGATACGCAGTATTTT. Its protein product is CASSARLSSTDTQYF.

The J gene is TRBJ2-7, the V gene TRBV7-6; 13 positions match TRBD2. V shed 4 bases and J 5 bases; nucleotides not matched to a gene: 8. The length of the CDR3 is 16 residues. Germline CDR1 reads SGHVS; CDR2 reads FNYEAQ. The CDR3 sequence: CASSYGTSGRAHEQYF. The CDR3 DNA sequence: TGTGCCAGCAGCTATGGAACTAGCGGGAGGGCCCACGAGCAGTACTTC.

The chain links TRBV14 to TRBJ1-1, with D possibly TRBD1 on 5 matching bases. V was clipped by 6 bases and J by 3 bases, with 17 bases between them. The CDR3 extends over 15 amino acids. Germline assignment: CDR1 SGHDN and CDR2 FVKESK. CDR3 bases: TGTGCCAGCAGTCAACTTTCGACAGCTTACACTGAAGCTTTCTTT. Translated: CASSQLSTAYTEAFF.

This clonotype was detected ten times or more. The V and J genes are TRBV28 and TRBJ1-5, with D uncertain. Germline values: CDR1 MDHEN, CDR2 SYDVKM. This CDR3 comprises 18 residues. V lost 1 base, J lost 1 base, and 17 bases lay in between. CDR3 sequence (DNA): TGTGCCAGCAGTTTATTGGCAACCGGGCCGGTAAGCAATCAGCCCCAGCATTTT. Amino acid sequence: CASSLLATGPVSNQPQHF. Variable domain in full (rest from reference TRBV28 and TRBJ1-5): DVKVTQSSRYLVKRTGEKVFLECVQDMDHENMFWYRQDPGLGLRLIYFSYDVKMKEKGDIPEGYSVSREKKERFSLILESASTNQTSMYLCASSLLATGPVSNQPQHFGDGTRLSIL.

This chain uses TRBV10-3 with TRBJ2-3, with a possible D match to TRBD1 (6 bases). The CDR3 length is 14 residues. Trimming stripped 2 bases from V and 5 bases from J, with 11 bases between. Germline lookup yields CDR1 ENHRY and CDR2 SYGVKD. The CDR3 loop reads CAISEDSGVDTQYF. CDR3 nucleotide sequence: TGTGCCATCAGTGAGGACTCAGGGGTAGATACGCAGTATTTT.

The V gene is TRBV3-1, the J gene TRBJ1-2; TRBD1 agrees at 7 bases. J was trimmed by 4 bases and V by 4 bases; bases with no gene match: 9. From germline, CDR1 is LGHDT and CDR2 YNNKEL (reference sequence). This CDR3 has 15 amino acids. This chain's CDR3 is CASSPVGTEFYGYTF. CDR3 DNA sequence: TGTGCCAGCAGCCCTGTCGGGACAGAGTTCTATGGCTACACCTTC.

The chain carries TRBV12-3 or TRBV12-4 and TRBJ2-1; 10 bases are a match to TRBD2. CDR3 size: 17 residues. Trimming at V came to 6 bases and at J to 4 bases, leaving 12 bases not matched to a gene. The CDR3 DNA follows: TGTGCCAGCAGCCCTAAGACTAGCGGGCGCCTTTACAATGAGCAGTTCTTC. It specifies CASSPKTSGRLYNEQFF.

This clonotype has at least ten counts. The V gene is TRBV27, the J gene TRBJ2-1, with 13 bases aligning to TRBD2. The junction had 11 bases not matched to a gene; V was cut back by 1 base and J by 8 bases. The CDR3 is made up of 18 amino acids. The V gene's germline CDR1 is MNHEY and CDR2 SMNVEV (reference sequence). The DNA of the CDR3 is TGTGCCAGCAGTTTATTAACAATCGGACTAGCGGGAGTCCATGAGCAGTTCTTC. As protein: CASSLLTIGLAGVHEQFF.

The V and J genes are TRBV7-8 and TRBJ1-4; perhaps TRBD1 as D (6 bases). Deletions cut 2 bases from V and 4 bases from J, with 26 bases between. CDR1 is SGHVS, CDR2 FQNEAQ, per germline. CDR3 length: 20 amino acids. For the CDR3, the DNA is TGTGCCAGCAGCTTACACGAAAAGGACAGTATGATCCTGCTTAATGAAAAACTGTTTTTT. This gives the protein CASSLHEKDSMILLNEKLFF.

This chain connects TRBV27 to TRBJ1-6, with TRBD1 as a possible D gene (5 bases). This CDR3 spans 15 amino acids. Per the germline V gene, CDR1 is MNHEY and CDR2 is SMNVEV (reference sequence). Trimming took 5 bases from V and 8 from J, leaving 16 bases between them. CDR3 in DNA: TGTGCCAGCAGTCATACCGGGACTAGGGATTCACCCCTCCACTTT. Translation: CASSHTGTRDSPLHF.

This clonotype was recorded at least ten times. This chain uses TRBV20-1 with TRBJ1-2; a weak D match, TRBD1 (5 bases). V gave up 4 bases and J gave up 2 bases, with 11 bases separating them. In germline, CDR1 is DFQATT, CDR2 SNEGSKA (reference sequence). This CDR3 region has 13 residues. The DNA for the CDR3 is TGCAGTGCTAACCTTCCAGGGAACTATGGCTACACCTTC. This gives the protein CSANLPGNYGYTF.

Concerning this clonotype: One base away lies a much larger clone, so this may be a sequencing read error. The chain carries TRBV3-1 and TRBJ2-1; 7 bases map to TRBD1. Germline V gene sequence: CDR1 LGHDT, CDR2 YNNKEL (reference sequence). This CDR3 region has 16 residues. This CDR3 reads CASGQSSGTAYNEQFF. The CDR3 coding sequence is TGTGCCAGCGGCCAATCCTCCGGGACAGCCTACAATGAGCAGTTCTTC.